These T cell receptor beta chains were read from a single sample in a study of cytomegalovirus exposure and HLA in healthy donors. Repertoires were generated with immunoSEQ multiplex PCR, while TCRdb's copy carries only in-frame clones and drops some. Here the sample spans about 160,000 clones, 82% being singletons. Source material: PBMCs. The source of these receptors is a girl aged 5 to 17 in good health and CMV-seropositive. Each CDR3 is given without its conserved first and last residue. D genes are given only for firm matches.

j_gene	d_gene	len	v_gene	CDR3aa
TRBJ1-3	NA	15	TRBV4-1	ASSQVYRTRSGNTIY
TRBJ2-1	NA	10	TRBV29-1	SVVRENNEQF
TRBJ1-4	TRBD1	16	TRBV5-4	ASSPNPYPGQYNEKLF
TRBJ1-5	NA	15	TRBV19	ASSTGHRQCCNQPQH
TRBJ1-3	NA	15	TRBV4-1	ASSQDPPGGSGNTIY
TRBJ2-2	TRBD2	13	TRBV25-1	ASSRSGGDNGELF
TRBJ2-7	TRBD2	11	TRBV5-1	ASRVSGVYEQY
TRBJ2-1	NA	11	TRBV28	ASGRGAYNEQF
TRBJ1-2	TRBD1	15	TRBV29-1	SVGGVGQGVFNYGYT
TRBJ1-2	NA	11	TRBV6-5	ASSYSYRDGYT
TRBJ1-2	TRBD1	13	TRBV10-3	AISESIDRGHGYT
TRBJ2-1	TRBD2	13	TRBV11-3	ASSLDPGGSHEQF
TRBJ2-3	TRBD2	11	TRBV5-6	ASSRGGRDTQY
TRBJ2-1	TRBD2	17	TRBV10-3	AISDPRTSPHLLYNEQF
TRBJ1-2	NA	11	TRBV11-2	ASSRGPNYGYT
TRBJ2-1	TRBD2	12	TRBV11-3	ASSLSGRVDEQF
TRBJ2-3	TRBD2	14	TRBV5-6	ASSPGAGRGSDTQY
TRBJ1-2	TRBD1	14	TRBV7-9	ASSLSGDSGGYGYT
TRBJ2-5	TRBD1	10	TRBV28	ATNRGLETQY
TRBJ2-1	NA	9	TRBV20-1	SPRDYNEQF
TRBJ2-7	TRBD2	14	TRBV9	ASSDGGGGIFSEQY
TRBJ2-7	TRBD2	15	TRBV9	ASSLGTSGGGSYEQY
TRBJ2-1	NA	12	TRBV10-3	AISEYSRGNEQF
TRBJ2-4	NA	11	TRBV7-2	ASSWGGPDIQY
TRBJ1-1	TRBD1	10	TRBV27	ASSLTGTEAF
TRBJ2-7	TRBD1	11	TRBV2	ASRGQGHGGAD
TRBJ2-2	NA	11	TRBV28	ASITEIHGELF
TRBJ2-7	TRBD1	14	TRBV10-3	AISDPGQGNGYEQY
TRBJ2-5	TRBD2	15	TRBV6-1	ASSDPGPGGFQETQY
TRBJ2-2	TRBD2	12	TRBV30	AWSVLRESGELF
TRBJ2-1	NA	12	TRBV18	ASSPPQSYNEQF
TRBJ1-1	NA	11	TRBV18	ASSPGTNTEAF
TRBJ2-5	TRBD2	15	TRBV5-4	ASSPDPLLAGGETQY
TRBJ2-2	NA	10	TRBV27	ASSRLGGELF
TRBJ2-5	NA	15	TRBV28	ASSLSRGRRGRETQY
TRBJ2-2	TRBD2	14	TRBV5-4	ASSLESGLAGGELF
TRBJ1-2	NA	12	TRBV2	ASSPSTGDYGYT
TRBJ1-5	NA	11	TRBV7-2	ASSPHRDQPQH
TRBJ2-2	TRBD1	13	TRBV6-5	ASGIDRANTGELF
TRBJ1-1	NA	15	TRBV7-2	ASSLSTLRRLNTEAF
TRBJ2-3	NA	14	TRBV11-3	ASSNSETGFGDTQY
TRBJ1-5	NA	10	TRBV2	ASRTEDQPQH
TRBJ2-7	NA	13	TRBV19	ASSRIPDITYEQY
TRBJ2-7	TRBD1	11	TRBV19	ASRGTGSYEQY
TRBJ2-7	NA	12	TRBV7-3	ASSLEGGLHEQY
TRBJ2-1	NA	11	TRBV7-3	ASSLQGYNEQF
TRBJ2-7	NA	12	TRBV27	ASSPRDSSYEQY
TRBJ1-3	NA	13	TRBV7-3	ASSLMAGSGNTIY
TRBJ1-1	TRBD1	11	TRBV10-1	ASGQDGDTEAF
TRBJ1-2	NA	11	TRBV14	ASSLNRDYGYT
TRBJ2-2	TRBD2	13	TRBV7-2	ASSLGLAGTGELF
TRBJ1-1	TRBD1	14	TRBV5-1	ASSFSIQGARREAF
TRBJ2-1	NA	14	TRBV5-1	ASSLGTRIGYNEQF
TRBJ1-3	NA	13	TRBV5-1	ASSLGEFSGNTIY